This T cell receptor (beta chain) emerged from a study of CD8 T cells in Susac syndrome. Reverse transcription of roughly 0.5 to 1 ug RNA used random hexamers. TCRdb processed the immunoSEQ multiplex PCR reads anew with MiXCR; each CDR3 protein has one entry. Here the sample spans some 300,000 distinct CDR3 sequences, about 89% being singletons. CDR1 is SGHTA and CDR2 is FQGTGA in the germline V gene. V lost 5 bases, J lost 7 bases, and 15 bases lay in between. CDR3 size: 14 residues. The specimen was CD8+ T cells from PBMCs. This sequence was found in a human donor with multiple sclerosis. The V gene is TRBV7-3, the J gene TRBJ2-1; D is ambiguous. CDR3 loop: CASSDGLGDNEQFF. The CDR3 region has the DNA TGTGCCAGCAGCGACGGTCTAGGTGATAATGAGCAGTTCTTC.